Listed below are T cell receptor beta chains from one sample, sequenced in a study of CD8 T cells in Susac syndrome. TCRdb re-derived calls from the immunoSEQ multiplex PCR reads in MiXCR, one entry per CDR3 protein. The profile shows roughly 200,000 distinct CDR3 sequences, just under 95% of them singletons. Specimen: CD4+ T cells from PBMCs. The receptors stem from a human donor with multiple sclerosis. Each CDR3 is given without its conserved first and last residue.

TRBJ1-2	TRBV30	AWRRRNGYT
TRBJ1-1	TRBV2	ASLGLNTEAF
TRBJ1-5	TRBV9	ASSLSDTEGQPQH
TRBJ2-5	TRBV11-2	ASSLGALQETQY
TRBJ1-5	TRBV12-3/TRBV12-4	ASSPRARGSNQPQH
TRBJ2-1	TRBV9	ASSGDSGDGSYNEQF
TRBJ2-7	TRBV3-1	ASSPRTAYEQY
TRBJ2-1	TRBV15	ATQRDRVFYEQF
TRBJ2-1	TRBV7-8	ASRHRLAGIYNEQF
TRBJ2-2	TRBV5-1	ASSFTSRPGELF
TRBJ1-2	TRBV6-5	ASTRTGGSYGYT
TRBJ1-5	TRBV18	ASSPGLQENQPQH
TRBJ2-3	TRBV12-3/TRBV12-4	ASSLRLSTQY
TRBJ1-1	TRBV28	ASSPGQGRSTEAF
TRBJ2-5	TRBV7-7	ASSLRLLQETQY
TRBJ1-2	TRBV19	ASRWTPSGGYT
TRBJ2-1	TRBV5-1	ASSPSGESYNEQF
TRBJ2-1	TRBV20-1	SAKTSGGNEQF
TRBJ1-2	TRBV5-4	ASSLVDLDGGYT
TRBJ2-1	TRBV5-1	ASRMGLVGTNEQF
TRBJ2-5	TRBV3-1	ASRRLADEETQY
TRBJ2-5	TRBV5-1	ASSPNTGIEKTQY
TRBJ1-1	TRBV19	ASTTLQVMNTEAF
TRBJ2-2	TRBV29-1	SVARQGYTGELF
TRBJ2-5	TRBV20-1	SAGPSGGGGSTQY
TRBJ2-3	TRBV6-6	ASSFSTGLTDTQY
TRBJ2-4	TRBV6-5	ASSYSGLIQY
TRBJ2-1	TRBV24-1	ATSGRGGNNEQF
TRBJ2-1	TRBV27	ASSFVRGGYLHNEQF
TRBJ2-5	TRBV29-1	SAPTQNQETQY